Listed below are T cell receptor beta chains from one sample, sequenced in a study of cytomegalovirus exposure and HLA in healthy donors. Produced via immunoSEQ multiplex PCR; TCRdb's table is partial and in-frame only. Counted here are some 150,000 clones, nearly 80% occurring once; the ten biggest clones make up 2.5% to 3.5%. Input material: PBMCs. The receptors come from a man in his forties in good health and CMV-seropositive. Both conserved end residues are part of each CDR3. Fields, in order: CDR3 protein, CDR3 DNA, D gene, J gene, V gene, clone size. D genes are given only for firm matches. Clone sizes are given selectively: once, few, many, or a class where the clone is expanded.

CDR3 protein: CASSRLLAGLGQETQYF; CDR3 DNA: TGTGCCAGCAGTAGGTTACTAGCGGGATTGGGGCAAGAGACCCAGTACTTC; D gene: TRBD2; J gene: TRBJ2-5; V gene: TRBV27; clone size: NA
CDR3 protein: CASSPEGGGSSYNEQFF; CDR3 DNA: TGCGCCAGCAGCCCCGAGGGGGGAGGGAGCTCCTACAATGAGCAGTTCTTC; D gene: NA; J gene: TRBJ2-1; V gene: TRBV5-1; clone size: NA
CDR3 protein: CASSLGGGNTQETQYF; CDR3 DNA: TGTGCCAGCAGCTTAGGTGGCGGGAACACCCAAGAGACCCAGTACTTC; D gene: NA; J gene: TRBJ2-5; V gene: TRBV7-6; clone size: NA
CDR3 protein: CASSQDELPYNEQFF; CDR3 DNA: TGCGCCAGCAGCCAAGACGAGCTACCCTACAATGAGCAGTTCTTC; D gene: NA; J gene: TRBJ2-1; V gene: TRBV4-1; clone size: NA
CDR3 protein: CASRTQGANGELFF; CDR3 DNA: TGTGCCAGCAGGACACAGGGGGCAAACGGGGAGCTGTTTTTT; D gene: TRBD1; J gene: TRBJ2-2; V gene: TRBV2; clone size: NA
CDR3 protein: CASSSRDRVNTGELFF; CDR3 DNA: TGTGCCAGCAGCTCCCGGGACAGGGTGAACACCGGGGAGCTGTTTTTT; D gene: TRBD1; J gene: TRBJ2-2; V gene: TRBV7-9; clone size: NA
CDR3 protein: CASRGQGSNEKLFF; CDR3 DNA: TGTGCCAGCAGGGGACAGGGTTCTAATGAAAAACTGTTTTTT; D gene: TRBD1; J gene: TRBJ1-4; V gene: TRBV6-5; clone size: few
CDR3 protein: CASSEGPSGVTYEQYF; CDR3 DNA: TGTGCCAGCAGTGAAGGCCCTAGCGGGGTGACCTACGAGCAGTACTTC; D gene: TRBD2; J gene: TRBJ2-7; V gene: TRBV6-1; clone size: once
CDR3 protein: CASSPGLAGVDEQFF; CDR3 DNA: TGCGCCAGCAGCCCAGGACTAGCGGGAGTCGATGAGCAGTTCTTC; D gene: TRBD2; J gene: TRBJ2-1; V gene: TRBV5-1; clone size: NA
CDR3 protein: CASSRGTGRETQYF; CDR3 DNA: TGTGCCAGCAGCCGCGGGACAGGGAGAGAGACCCAGTACTTC; D gene: TRBD1; J gene: TRBJ2-5; V gene: TRBV6-5; clone size: NA
CDR3 protein: CASSQGTSGTYEQYF; CDR3 DNA: TGTGCCAGCAGCCAGGGGACTAGCGGAACCTACGAGCAGTACTTC; D gene: TRBD2; J gene: TRBJ2-7; V gene: TRBV5-4; clone size: few
CDR3 protein: CACGGPAYYGYTF; CDR3 DNA: TGTGCCTGTGGAGGGCCAGCATACTATGGCTACACCTTC; D gene: NA; J gene: TRBJ1-2; V gene: TRBV6-6; clone size: once
CDR3 protein: CASIGQGPQREKLFF; CDR3 DNA: TGTGCCAGCATCGGACAGGGGCCGCAGCGAGAAAAACTGTTTTTT; D gene: TRBD1; J gene: TRBJ1-4; V gene: TRBV25-1; clone size: NA
CDR3 protein: CASSLGFLSSGNTIYF; CDR3 DNA: TGTGCCAGCAGCTTAGGCTTTCTGAGCTCTGGAAACACCATATATTTT; D gene: NA; J gene: TRBJ1-3; V gene: TRBV13; clone size: NA
CDR3 protein: CASSPHQGDQPQHF; CDR3 DNA: TGTGCCAGCAGCCCCCATCAGGGGGATCAGCCCCAGCATTTT; D gene: TRBD1; J gene: TRBJ1-5; V gene: TRBV7-2; clone size: NA
CDR3 protein: CASSLAWGGEQYF; CDR3 DNA: TGTGCCAGCAGCTTGGCCTGGGGAGGCGAGCAGTACTTC; D gene: NA; J gene: TRBJ2-7; V gene: TRBV5-4; clone size: NA
CDR3 protein: CASSDQGLEHTF; CDR3 DNA: TGTGCCAGCAGCGACCAGGGTTTGGAGCACACCTTC; D gene: NA; J gene: TRBJ1-2; V gene: TRBV9; clone size: few
CDR3 protein: CASSPRSASFSEQFF; CDR3 DNA: TGTGCCAGCAGCCCTAGGAGTGCCTCGTTTAGTGAGCAGTTCTTC; D gene: NA; J gene: TRBJ2-1; V gene: TRBV11-1; clone size: NA
CDR3 protein: CASSLAQVEYGYTF; CDR3 DNA: TGTGCCAGCAGTTTGGCCCAGGTTGAGTATGGCTACACCTTC; D gene: NA; J gene: TRBJ1-2; V gene: TRBV28; clone size: NA
CDR3 protein: CASSNLYGTPAYEQYF; CDR3 DNA: TGTGCCAGCAGCAACCTATACGGGACTCCAGCCTACGAGCAGTACTTC; D gene: NA; J gene: TRBJ2-7; V gene: TRBV7-9; clone size: NA
CDR3 protein: CASSIQESIANYGYTF; CDR3 DNA: TGTGCCAGTAGTATCCAAGAGTCCATAGCTAACTATGGCTACACCTTC; D gene: NA; J gene: TRBJ1-2; V gene: TRBV19; clone size: NA
CDR3 protein: CASLPPGTGAGNTIYF; CDR3 DNA: TGTGCCAGCCTTCCCCCTGGGACAGGCGCTGGAAACACCATATATTTT; D gene: TRBD1; J gene: TRBJ1-3; V gene: TRBV28; clone size: NA
CDR3 protein: CSVWRGDEQFF; CDR3 DNA: TGCAGCGTTTGGAGAGGCGATGAGCAGTTCTTC; D gene: NA; J gene: TRBJ2-1; V gene: TRBV29-1; clone size: few
CDR3 protein: CATQRGSLWGREKLFF; CDR3 DNA: TGTGCCACCCAAAGGGGTTCGCTCTGGGGTAGGGAAAAACTGTTTTTT; D gene: NA; J gene: TRBJ1-4; V gene: TRBV19; clone size: NA
CDR3 protein: CASSSRTGFDNSPLHF; CDR3 DNA: TGTGCCAGCAGCTCACGCACGGGGTTCGATAATTCACCCCTCCACTTT; D gene: NA; J gene: TRBJ1-6; V gene: TRBV7-8; clone size: few
CDR3 protein: CASSPTLVGDRGAFF; CDR3 DNA: TGCGCCAGCAGCCCTACCCTCGTTGGGGACAGAGGAGCTTTCTTT; D gene: TRBD1; J gene: TRBJ1-1; V gene: TRBV4-3; clone size: NA
CDR3 protein: CASSFSPTAGANDEQFF; CDR3 DNA: TGTGCCAGCAGCTTCAGTCCTACGGCGGGAGCTAACGATGAGCAGTTCTTC; D gene: TRBD2; J gene: TRBJ2-1; V gene: TRBV9; clone size: NA
CDR3 protein: CASSPGQIYGYTF; CDR3 DNA: TGTGCCAGCAGCCCGGGACAGATCTATGGCTACACCTTC; D gene: TRBD1; J gene: TRBJ1-2; V gene: TRBV10-3; clone size: once
CDR3 protein: CASSFVAGQETQYF; CDR3 DNA: TGTGCCAGCAGCTTTGTGGCGGGACAAGAGACCCAGTACTTC; D gene: NA; J gene: TRBJ2-5; V gene: TRBV7-6; clone size: once
CDR3 protein: CASSLDSGTGRGYTF; CDR3 DNA: TGCGCCAGCAGCTTGGATTCCGGGACAGGGCGCGGCTACACCTTC; D gene: TRBD1; J gene: TRBJ1-2; V gene: TRBV5-1; clone size: NA
CDR3 protein: CASSSGTTFGDTQYF; CDR3 DNA: TGTGCCAGCAGCTCAGGGACTACCTTTGGAGATACGCAGTATTTT; D gene: TRBD2; J gene: TRBJ2-3; V gene: TRBV7-2; clone size: NA
CDR3 protein: CASSVAPDYLGEQYF; CDR3 DNA: TGTGCCAGCAGCGTAGCTCCGGACTACCTTGGCGAGCAGTACTTC; D gene: NA; J gene: TRBJ2-7; V gene: TRBV9; clone size: NA
CDR3 protein: CSVGTGTSGREGTDTQYF; CDR3 DNA: TGCAGCGTTGGGACCGGGACTAGCGGGAGGGAGGGGACAGATACGCAGTATTTT; D gene: TRBD2; J gene: TRBJ2-3; V gene: TRBV29-1; clone size: NA
CDR3 protein: CASSQVRSSIYQFF; CDR3 DNA: TGTGCCAGCAGCCAAGTTCGCTCTAGCATTTATCAGTTCTTC; D gene: NA; J gene: TRBJ2-1; V gene: TRBV14; clone size: once
CDR3 protein: CASSGQGASGELFF; CDR3 DNA: TGCGCCAGTAGCGGGCAGGGGGCATCCGGGGAGCTGTTTTTT; D gene: NA; J gene: TRBJ2-2; V gene: TRBV5-1; clone size: NA
CDR3 protein: CASSPGLGTDTQYF; CDR3 DNA: TGTGCCAGCAGTCCGGGACTAGGTACAGATACGCAGTATTTT; D gene: TRBD2; J gene: TRBJ2-3; V gene: TRBV6-1; clone size: NA
CDR3 protein: CASSSGHSTRSSSNTQYF; CDR3 DNA: TGCGCCAGCAGCTCGGGACACTCCACACGCTCCTCGTCGAATACGCAGTATTTT; D gene: NA; J gene: TRBJ2-3; V gene: TRBV5-1; clone size: NA
CDR3 protein: CASSSNRGQQPQHF; CDR3 DNA: TGTGCCAGCAGTTCGAACAGGGGCCAGCAGCCCCAGCATTTT; D gene: TRBD1; J gene: TRBJ1-5; V gene: TRBV6-5; clone size: NA
CDR3 protein: CSASTGGSYEQYF; CDR3 DNA: TGCAGCGCCTCGACAGGGGGCTCCTACGAGCAGTACTTC; D gene: TRBD1; J gene: TRBJ2-7; V gene: TRBV29-1; clone size: NA
CDR3 protein: CASSVREAGGYNEQFF; CDR3 DNA: TGTGCCAGCAGCGTAAGGGAAGCGGGAGGATACAATGAGCAGTTCTTC; D gene: TRBD2; J gene: TRBJ2-1; V gene: TRBV9; clone size: NA
CDR3 protein: CASSLGLAGRLSTDTQYF; CDR3 DNA: TGTGCCAGCAGCTTGGGGCTAGCGGGAAGACTTAGCACAGATACGCAGTATTTT; D gene: TRBD2; J gene: TRBJ2-3; V gene: TRBV5-4; clone size: NA